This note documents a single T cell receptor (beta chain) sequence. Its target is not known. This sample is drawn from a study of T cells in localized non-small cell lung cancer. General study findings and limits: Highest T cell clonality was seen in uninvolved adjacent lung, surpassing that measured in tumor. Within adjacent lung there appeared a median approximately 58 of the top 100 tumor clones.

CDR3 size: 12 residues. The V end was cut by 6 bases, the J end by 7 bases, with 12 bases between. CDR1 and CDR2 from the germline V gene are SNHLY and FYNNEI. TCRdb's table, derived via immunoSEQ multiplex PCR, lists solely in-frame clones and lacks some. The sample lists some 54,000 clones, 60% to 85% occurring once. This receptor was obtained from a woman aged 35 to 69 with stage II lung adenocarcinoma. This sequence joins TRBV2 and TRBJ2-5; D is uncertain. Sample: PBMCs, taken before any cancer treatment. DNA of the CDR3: TGTGCCAGCAGCCCTCCTTATGTGACCCAGTACTTC. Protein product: CASSPPYVTQYF.